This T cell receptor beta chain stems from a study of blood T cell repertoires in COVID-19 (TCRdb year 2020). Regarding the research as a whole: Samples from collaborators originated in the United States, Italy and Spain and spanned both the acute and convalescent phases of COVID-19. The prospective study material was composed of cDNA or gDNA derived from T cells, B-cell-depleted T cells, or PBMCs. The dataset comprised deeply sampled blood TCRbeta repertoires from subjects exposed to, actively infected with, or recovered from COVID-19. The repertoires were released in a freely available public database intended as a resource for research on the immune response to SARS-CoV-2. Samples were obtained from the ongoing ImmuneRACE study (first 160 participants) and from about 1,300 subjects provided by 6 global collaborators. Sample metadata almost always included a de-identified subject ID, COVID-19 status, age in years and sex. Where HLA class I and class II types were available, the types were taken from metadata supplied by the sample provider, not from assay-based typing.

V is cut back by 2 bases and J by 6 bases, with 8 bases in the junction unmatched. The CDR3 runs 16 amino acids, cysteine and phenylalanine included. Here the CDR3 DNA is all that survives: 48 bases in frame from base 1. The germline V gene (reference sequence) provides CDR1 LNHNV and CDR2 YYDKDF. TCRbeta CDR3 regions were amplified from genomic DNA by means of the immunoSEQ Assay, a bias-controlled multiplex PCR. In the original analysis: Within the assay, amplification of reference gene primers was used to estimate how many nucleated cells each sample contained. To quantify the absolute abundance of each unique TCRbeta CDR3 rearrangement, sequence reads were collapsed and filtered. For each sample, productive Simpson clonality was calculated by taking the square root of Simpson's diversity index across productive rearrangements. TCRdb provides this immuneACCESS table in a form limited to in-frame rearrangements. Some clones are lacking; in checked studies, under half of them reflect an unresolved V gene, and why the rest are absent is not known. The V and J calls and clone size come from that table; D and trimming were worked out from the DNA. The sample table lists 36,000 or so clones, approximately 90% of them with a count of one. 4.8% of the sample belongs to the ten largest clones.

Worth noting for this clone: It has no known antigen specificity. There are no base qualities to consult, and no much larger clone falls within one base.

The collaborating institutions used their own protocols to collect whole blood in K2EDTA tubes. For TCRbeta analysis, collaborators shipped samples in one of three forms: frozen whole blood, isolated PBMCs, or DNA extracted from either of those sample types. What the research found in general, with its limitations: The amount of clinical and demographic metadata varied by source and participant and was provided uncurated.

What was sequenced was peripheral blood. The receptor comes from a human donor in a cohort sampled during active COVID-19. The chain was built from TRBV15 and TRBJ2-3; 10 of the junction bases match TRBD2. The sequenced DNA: TGTGCCACCAGCAGACCGTTACTAGCGGGAATGGATACGCAGTATTTT. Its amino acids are CATSRPLLAGMDTQYF. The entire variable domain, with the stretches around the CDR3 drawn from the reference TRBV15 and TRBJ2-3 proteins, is DAMVIQNPRYQVTQFGKPVTLSCSQTLNHNVMYWYQQKSSQAPKLLFHYYDKDFNNEADTPDNFQSRRPNTSFCFLDIRSPGLGDTAMYLCATSRPLLAGMDTQYFGPGTRLTVL.